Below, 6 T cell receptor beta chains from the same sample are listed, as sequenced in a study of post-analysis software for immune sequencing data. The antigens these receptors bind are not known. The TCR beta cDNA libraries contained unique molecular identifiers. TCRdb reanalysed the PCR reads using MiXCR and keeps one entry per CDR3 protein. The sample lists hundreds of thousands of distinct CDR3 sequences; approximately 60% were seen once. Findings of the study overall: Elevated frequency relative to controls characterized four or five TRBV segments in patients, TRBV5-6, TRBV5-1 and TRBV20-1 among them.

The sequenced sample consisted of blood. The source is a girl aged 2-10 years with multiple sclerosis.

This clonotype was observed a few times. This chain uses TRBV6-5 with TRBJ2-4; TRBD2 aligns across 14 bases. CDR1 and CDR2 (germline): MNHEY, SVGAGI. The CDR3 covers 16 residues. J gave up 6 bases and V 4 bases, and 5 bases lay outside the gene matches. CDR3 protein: CASSSSGTSGRNIQYF. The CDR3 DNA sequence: TGTGCCAGCAGTTCCTCCGGGACTAGCGGGAGAAACATTCAGTACTTC.

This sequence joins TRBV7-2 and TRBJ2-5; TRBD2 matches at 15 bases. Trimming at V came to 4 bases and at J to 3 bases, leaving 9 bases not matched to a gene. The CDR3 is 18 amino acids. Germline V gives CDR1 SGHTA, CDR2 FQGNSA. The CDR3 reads CASSYKWTSGGEEETQYF. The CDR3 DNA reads TGTGCCAGCAGCTACAAATGGACTAGCGGGGGGGAGGAAGAGACCCAGTACTTC.

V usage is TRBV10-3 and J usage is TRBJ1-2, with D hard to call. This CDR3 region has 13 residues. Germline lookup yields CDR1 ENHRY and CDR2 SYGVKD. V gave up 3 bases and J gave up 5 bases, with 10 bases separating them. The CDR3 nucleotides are TGTGCCATCAGTGAACAGCTTAATTATGGCTACACCTTC. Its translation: CAISEQLNYGYTF.

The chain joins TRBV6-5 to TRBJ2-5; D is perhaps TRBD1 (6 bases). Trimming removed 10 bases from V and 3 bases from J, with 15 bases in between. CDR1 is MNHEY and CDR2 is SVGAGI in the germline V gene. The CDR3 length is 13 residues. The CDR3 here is CATWRQGKETQYF. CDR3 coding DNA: TGTGCCACCTGGCGGCAGGGGAAAGAGACCCAGTACTTC.

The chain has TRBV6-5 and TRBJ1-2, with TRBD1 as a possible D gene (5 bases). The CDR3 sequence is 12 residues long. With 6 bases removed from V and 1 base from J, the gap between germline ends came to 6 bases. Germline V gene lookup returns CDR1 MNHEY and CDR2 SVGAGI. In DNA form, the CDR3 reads TGTGCCAGCAGAGGGGTTAACTATGGCTACACCTTC. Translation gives CASRGVNYGYTF.

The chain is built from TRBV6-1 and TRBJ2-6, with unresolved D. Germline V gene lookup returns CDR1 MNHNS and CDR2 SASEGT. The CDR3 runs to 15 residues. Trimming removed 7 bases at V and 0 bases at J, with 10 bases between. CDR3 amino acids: CASNKDFSGANVLTF. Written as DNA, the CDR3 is TGTGCCAGCAACAAGGATTTCTCTGGGGCCAACGTCCTGACTTTC.